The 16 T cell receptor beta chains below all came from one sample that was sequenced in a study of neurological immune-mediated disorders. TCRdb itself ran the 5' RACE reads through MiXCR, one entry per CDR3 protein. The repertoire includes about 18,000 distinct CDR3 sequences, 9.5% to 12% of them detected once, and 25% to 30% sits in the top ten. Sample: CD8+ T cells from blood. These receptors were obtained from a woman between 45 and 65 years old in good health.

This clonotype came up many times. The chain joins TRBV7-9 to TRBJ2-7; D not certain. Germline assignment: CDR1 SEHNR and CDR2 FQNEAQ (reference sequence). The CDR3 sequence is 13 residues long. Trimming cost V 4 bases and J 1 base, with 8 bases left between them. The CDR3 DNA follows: TGTGCCAGCAGCTGGCGAGAGTCCTACGAGCAGTACTTC. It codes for CASSWRESYEQYF.

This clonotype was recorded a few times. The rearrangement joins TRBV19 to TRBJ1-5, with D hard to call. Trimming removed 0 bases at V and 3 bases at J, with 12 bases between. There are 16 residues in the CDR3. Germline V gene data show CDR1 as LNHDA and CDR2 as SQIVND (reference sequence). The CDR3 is CASSIDLFALNQPQHF. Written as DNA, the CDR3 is TGTGCCAGTAGTATAGACCTCTTTGCCCTCAATCAGCCCCAGCATTTT. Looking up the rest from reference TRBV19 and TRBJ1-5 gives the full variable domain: DGGITQSPKYLFRKEGQNVTLSCEQNLNHDAMYWYRQDPGQGLRLIYYSQIVNDFQKGDIAEGYSVSREKKESFPLTVTSAQKNPTAFYLCASSIDLFALNQPQHFGDGTRLSIL.

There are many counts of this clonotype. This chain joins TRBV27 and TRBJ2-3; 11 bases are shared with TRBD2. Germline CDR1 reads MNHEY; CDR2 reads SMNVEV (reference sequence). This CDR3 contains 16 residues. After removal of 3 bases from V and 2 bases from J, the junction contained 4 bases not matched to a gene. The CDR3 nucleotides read TGTGCCAGCAGTTTTCGACTAGCGGGAACCACAGATACGCAGTATTTT. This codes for CASSFRLAGTTDTQYF.

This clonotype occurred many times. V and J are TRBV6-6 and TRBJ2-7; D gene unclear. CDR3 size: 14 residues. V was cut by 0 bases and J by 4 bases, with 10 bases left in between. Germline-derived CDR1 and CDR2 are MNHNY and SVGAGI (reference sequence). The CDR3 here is CASSYSVVGYEQYF. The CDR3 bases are TGTGCCAGCAGTTACTCGGTTGTCGGATACGAGCAGTACTTC.

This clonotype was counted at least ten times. CDR3 amino acids: CASSLRGQNHPGGYTF. CDR3 coding DNA: TGCGCCAGCAGCCTCCGGGGACAGAACCACCCGGGAGGCTACACCTTC. This chain connects TRBV5-1 to TRBJ1-2, with 7 bases identical to TRBD1. This CDR3 has 16 residues. V was pared by 4 bases and J by 8 bases, with 17 bases of the junction left unmatched. Per germline, CDR1 SGHRS and CDR2 YFSETQ.

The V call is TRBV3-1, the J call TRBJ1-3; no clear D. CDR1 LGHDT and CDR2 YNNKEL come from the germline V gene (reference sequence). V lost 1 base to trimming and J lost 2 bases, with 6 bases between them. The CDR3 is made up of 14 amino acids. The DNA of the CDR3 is TGTGCCAGCAGCCAAGCCGGAGCTGGAAACACCATATATTTT. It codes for CASSQAGAGNTIYF.

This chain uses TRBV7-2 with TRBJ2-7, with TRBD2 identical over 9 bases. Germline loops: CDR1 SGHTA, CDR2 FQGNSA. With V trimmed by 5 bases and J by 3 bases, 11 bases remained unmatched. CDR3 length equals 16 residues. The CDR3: CASSNYDASGDYEQYF. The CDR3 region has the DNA TGTGCCAGCAGCAACTATGACGCTAGCGGGGACTACGAGCAGTACTTC.

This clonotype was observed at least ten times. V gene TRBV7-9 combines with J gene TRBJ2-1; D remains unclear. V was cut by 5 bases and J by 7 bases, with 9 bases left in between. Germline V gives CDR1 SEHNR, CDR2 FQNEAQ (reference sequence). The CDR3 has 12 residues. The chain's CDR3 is CASSPNGNEQFF. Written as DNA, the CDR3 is TGTGCCAGCAGCCCAAACGGTAATGAGCAGTTCTTC. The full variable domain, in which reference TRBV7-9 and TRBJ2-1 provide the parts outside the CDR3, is DTGVSQNPRHKITKRGQNVTFRCDPISEHNRLYWYRQTLGQGPEFLTYFQNEAQLEKSRLLSDRFSAERPKGSFSTLEIQRTEQGDSAMYLCASSPNGNEQFFGPGTRLTVL.

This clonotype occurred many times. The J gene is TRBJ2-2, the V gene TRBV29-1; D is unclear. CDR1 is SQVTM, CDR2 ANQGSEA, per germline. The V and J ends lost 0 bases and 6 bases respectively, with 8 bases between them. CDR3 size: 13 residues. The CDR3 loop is CSVEDITSGELFF. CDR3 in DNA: TGCAGCGTTGAAGACATTACGTCCGGGGAGCTGTTTTTT.

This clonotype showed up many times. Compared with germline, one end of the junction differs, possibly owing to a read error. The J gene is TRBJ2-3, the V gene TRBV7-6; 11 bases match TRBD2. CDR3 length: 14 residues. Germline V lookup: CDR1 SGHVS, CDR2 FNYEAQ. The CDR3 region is CASSVAGGVDTQYF. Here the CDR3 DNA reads TGTGCCAGCAGCGTAGCGGGAGGGGTAGATACGCAGTATTTT.

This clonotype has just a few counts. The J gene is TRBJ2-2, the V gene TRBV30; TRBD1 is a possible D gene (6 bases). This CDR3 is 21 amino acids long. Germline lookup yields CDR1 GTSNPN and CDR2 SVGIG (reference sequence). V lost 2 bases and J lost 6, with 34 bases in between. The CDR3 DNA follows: TGTGCCTGGAGTTCGACCGGGACACCCCGCCCGCCCCGGAACAGGGCCGGGGAGCTGTTTTTT. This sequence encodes CAWSSTGTPRPPRNRAGELFF.

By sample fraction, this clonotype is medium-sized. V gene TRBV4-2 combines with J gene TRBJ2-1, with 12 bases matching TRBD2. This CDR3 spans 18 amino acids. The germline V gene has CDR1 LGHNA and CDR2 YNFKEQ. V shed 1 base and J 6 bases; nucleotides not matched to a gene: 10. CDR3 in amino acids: CASSQAEWTSGEINEQFF. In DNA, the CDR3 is TGTGCCAGCAGCCAAGCCGAGTGGACTAGCGGGGAAATCAATGAGCAGTTCTTC.

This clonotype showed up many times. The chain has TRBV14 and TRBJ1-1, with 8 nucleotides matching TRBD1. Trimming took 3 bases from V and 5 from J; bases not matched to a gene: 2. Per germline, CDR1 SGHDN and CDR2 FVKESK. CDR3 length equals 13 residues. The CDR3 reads CASSQWTGTEAFF. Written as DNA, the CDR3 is TGTGCCAGCAGCCAGTGGACAGGGACTGAAGCTTTCTTT.

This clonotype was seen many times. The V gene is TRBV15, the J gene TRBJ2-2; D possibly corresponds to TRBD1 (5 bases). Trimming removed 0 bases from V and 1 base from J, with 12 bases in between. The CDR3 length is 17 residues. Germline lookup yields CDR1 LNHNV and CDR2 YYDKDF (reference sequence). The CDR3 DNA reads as TGTGCCACCAGCAGAGATCCAGGCGGACAGAACACCGGGGAGCTGTTTTTT. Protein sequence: CATSRDPGGQNTGELFF.

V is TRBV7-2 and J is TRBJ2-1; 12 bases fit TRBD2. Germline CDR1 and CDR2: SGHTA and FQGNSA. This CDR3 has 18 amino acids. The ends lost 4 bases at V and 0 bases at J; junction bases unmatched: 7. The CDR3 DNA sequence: TGTGCCAGCAGCTCACTAACTAGCGGGAGGAGCTCCTACAATGAGCAGTTCTTC. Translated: CASSSLTSGRSSYNEQFF.

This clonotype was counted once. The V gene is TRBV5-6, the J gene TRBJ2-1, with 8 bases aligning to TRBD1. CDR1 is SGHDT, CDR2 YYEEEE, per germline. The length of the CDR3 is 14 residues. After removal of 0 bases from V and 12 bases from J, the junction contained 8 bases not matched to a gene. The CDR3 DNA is TGTGCCAGCAGCTTGGAATTAGGACAGGGTATGCAGTTCTTC. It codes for CASSLELGQGMQFF.